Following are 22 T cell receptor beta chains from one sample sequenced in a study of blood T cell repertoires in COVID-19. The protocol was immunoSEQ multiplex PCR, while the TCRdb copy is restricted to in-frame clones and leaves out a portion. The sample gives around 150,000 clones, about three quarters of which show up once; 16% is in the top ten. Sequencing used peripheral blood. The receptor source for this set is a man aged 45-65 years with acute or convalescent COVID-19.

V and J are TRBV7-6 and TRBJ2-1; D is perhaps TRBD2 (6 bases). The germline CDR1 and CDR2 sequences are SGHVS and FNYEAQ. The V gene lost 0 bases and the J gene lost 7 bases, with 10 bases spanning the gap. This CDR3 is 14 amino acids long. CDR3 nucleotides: TGTGCCAGCAGCTTAGCGGGGGGTGCTAATGAGCAGTTCTTC. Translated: CASSLAGGANEQFF. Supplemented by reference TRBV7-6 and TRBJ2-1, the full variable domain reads GAGVSQSPRYKVTKRGQDVALRCDPISGHVSLYWYRQALGQGPEFLTYFNYEAQQDKSGLPNDRFSAERPEGSISTLTIQRTEQRDSAMYRCASSLAGGANEQFFGPGTRLTVL.

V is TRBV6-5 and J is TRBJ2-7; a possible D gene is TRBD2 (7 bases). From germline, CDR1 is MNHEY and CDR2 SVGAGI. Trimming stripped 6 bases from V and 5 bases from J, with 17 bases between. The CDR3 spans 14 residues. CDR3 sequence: CASSKGRGNHEQYV. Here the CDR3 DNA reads TGTGCCAGCAGCAAAGGGAGGGGGAACCACGAGCAGTACGTC.

CDR3: CSVEDQGILNYGYTF. The CDR3 DNA follows: TGCAGCGTTGAAGATCAGGGTATACTCAACTATGGCTACACCTTC. This chain uses TRBV29-1 with TRBJ1-2, with D tentatively TRBD1 (5 bases). The V end was cut by 0 bases, the J end by 2 bases, with 13 bases between. The length of the CDR3 is 15 residues. CDR1 is SQVTM and CDR2 is ANQGSEA in the germline V gene.

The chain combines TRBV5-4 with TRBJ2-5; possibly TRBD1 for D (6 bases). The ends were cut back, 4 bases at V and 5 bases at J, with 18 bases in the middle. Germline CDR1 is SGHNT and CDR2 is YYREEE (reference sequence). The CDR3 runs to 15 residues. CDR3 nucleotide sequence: TGTGCCAGCAGCCCCCGGGACATCAGTCGGGAGACCCAGTACTTC. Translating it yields CASSPRDISRETQYF.

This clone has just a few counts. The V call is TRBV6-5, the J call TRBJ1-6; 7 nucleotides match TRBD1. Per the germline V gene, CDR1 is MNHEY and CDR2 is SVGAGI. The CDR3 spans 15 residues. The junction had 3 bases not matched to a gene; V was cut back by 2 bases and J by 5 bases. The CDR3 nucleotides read TGTGCCAGCAGTTACGCCGACAGGGATAATTCACCCCTCCACTTT. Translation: CASSYADRDNSPLHF.

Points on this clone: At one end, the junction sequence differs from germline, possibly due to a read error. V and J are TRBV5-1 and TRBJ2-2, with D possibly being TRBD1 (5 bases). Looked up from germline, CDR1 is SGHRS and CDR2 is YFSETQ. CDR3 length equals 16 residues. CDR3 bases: TGCGCCAGCAGCTTGTTAGGCCGACAGCCCACCGGAGAGCTGTTTTTT. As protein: CASSLLGRQPTGELFF.

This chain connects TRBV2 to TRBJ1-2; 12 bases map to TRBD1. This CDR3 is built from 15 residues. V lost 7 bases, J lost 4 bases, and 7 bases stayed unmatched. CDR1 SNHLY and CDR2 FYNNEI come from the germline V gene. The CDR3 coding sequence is TGTGCCAGCAAGGGACAGGGGGCGCGAGGCTATGGCTACACCTTC. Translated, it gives CASKGQGARGYGYTF.

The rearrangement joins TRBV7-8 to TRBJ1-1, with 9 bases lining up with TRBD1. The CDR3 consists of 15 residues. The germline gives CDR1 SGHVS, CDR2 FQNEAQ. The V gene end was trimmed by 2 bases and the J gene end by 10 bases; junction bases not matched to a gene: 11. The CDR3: CASSLSGTGKGGAFF. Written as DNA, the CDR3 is TGTGCCAGCAGCTTATCCGGGACAGGGAAGGGTGGAGCTTTCTTT. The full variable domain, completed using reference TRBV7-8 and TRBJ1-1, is GAGVSQSPRYKVAKRGQDVALRCDPISGHVSLFWYQQALGQGPEFLTYFQNEAQLDKSGLPSDRFFAERPEGSVSTLKIQRTQQEDSAVYLCASSLSGTGKGGAFFGQGTRLTVV.

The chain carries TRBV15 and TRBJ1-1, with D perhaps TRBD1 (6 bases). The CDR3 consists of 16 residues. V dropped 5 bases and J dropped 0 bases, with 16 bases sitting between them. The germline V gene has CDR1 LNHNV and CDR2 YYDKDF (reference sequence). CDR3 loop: CATSVGKGTLNTEAFF. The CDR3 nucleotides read TGTGCCACCAGCGTAGGAAAAGGGACATTGAACACTGAAGCTTTCTTT.

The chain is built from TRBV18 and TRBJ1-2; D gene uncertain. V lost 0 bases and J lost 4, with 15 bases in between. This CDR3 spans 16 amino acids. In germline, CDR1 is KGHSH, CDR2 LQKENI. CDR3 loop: CASSPPYSAQSYGYTF. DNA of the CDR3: TGTGCCAGCTCACCACCGTATAGTGCGCAAAGCTATGGCTACACCTTC.

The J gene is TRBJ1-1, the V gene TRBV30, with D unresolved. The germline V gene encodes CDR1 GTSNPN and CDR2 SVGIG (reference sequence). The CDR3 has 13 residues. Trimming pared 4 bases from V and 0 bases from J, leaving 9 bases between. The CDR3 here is CAWKQQMNTEAFF. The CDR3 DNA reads TGTGCCTGGAAGCAACAGATGAACACTGAAGCTTTCTTT.

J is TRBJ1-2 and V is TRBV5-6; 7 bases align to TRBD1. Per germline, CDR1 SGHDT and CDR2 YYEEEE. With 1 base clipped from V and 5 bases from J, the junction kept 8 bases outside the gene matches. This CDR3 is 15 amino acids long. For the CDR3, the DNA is TGTGCCAGCAGCTTGTTGCAGGGGGGAACATATGGCTACACCTTC. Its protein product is CASSLLQGGTYGYTF. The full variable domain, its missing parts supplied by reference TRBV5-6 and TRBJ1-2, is DAGVTQSPTHLIKTRGQQVTLRCSPKSGHDTVSWYQQALGQGPQFIFQYYEEEERQRGNFPDRFSGHQFPNYSSELNVNALLLGDSALYLCASSLLQGGTYGYTFGSGTRLTVV.

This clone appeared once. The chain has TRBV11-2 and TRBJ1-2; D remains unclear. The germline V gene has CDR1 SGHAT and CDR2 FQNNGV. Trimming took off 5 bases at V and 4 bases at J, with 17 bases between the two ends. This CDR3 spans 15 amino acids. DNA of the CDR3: TGTGCCAGCAGCGGGCGGGAGAGGGCGGGCTATGGCTACACCTTC. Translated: CASSGRERAGYGYTF.

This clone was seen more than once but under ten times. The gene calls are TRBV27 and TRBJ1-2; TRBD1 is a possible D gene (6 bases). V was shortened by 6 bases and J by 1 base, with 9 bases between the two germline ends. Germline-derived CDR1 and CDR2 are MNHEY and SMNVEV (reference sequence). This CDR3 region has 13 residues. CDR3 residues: CASSLQGNYGYTF. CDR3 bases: TGTGCCAGCAGCCTACAGGGTAACTATGGCTACACCTTC.

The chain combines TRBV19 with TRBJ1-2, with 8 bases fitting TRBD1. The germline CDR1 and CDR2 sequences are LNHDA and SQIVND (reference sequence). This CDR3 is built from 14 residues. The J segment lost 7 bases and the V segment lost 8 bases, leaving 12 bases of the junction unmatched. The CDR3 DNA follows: TGTGCCAGTCAGACGCCGAACCAGGGGGCTGGCTACACCTTC. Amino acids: CASQTPNQGAGYTF.

The CDR3 coding sequence is TGTGCCAGCAGCTTTCGGGGATTCACAGATACGCAGTATTTT. As protein: CASSFRGFTDTQYF. This chain connects TRBV7-2 to TRBJ2-3; TRBD2 is a possible D gene (5 bases). This CDR3 spans 14 amino acids. Germline-derived CDR1 and CDR2 are SGHTA and FQGNSA. V gave up 3 bases and J gave up 2 bases, with 9 bases separating them.

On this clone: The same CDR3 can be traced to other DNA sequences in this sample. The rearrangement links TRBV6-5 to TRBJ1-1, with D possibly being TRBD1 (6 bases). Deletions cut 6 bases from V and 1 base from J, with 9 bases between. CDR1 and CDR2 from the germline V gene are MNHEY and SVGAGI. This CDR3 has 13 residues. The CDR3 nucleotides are TGTGCCAGCAGATTACAGGGGAACACTGAAGCTTTCTTT. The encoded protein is CASRLQGNTEAFF.

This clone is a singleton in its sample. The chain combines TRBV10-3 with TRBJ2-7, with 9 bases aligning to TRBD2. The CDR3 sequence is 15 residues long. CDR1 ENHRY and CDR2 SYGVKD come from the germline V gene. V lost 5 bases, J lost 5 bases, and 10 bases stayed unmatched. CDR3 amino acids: CAISSSGAGQDEQYV. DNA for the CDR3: TGTGCCATCAGTTCTAGCGGGGCAGGGCAAGACGAGCAGTACGTC.

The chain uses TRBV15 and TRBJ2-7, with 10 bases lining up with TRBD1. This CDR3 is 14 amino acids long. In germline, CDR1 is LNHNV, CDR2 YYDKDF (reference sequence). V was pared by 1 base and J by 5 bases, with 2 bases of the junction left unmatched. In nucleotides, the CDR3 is TGTGCCACCAGCAGAGGGGACAGGGGAAACGAGCAGTACTTC. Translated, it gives CATSRGDRGNEQYF. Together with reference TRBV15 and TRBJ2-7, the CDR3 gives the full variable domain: DAMVIQNPRYQVTQFGKPVTLSCSQTLNHNVMYWYQQKSSQAPKLLFHYYDKDFNNEADTPDNFQSRRPNTSFCFLDIRSPGLGDTAMYLCATSRGDRGNEQYFGPGTRLTVT.

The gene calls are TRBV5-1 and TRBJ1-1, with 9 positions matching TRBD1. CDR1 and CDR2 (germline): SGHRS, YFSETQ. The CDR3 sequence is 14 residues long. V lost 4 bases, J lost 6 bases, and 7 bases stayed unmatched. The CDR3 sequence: CASSPGGQGSEAFF. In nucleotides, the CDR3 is TGCGCCAGCAGCCCCGGGGGACAGGGCTCTGAAGCTTTCTTT.

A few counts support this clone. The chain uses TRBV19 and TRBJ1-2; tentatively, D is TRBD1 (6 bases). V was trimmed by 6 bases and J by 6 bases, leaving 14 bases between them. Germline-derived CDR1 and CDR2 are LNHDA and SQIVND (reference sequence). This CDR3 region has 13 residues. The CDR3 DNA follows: TGTGCCAGTAGCGTGCGGGGGGCCCATGGCTACACCTTC. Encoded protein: CASSVRGAHGYTF.

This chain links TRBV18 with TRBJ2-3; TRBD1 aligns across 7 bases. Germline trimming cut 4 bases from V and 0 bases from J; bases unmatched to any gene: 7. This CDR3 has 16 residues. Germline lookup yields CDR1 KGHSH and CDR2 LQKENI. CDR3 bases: TGTGCCAGCTCACGAACCCGGGACAGTAGCACAGATACGCAGTATTTT. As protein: CASSRTRDSSTDTQYF. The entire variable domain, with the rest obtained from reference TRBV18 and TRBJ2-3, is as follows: NAGVMQNPRHLVRRRGQEARLRCSPMKGHSHVYWYRQLPEEGLKFMVYLQKENIIDESGMPKERFSAEFPKEGPSILRIQQVVRGDSAAYFCASSRTRDSSTDTQYFGPGTRLTVL.